This record concerns one T cell receptor beta chain sequence. This sample was taken from a study of sequential checkpoint blockade in melanoma. TCRdb's copy holds only in-frame clones and misses some; the assay was immunoSEQ multiplex PCR. This sample yields 17,000 or so clones, of which roughly 70% are seen a single time; roughly an eighth belongs to the top ten. Treatment specified: randomized to nivolumab then ipilimumab (arm A) or the reverse (arm B). The germline CDR1 and CDR2 sequences are LNHNV and YYDKDF (reference sequence). V was pared by 5 bases and J by 2 bases, with 6 bases of the junction left unmatched. The CDR3 has 15 amino acids.

This receptor was taken from a human donor with melanoma. The sequencing used CD8+ T cells sorted from blood (inferred from file names), collected from a patient given nivolumab and ipilimumab in sequence. The rearrangement links TRBV15 to TRBJ1-2; TRBD1 matches 9 bases. The CDR3 reads CATSGWTGENYGYTF. The DNA of the CDR3 is TGTGCCACCAGCGGTTGGACAGGGGAAAACTATGGCTACACCTTC. Full variable domain (outside the CDR3, taken from reference TRBV15 and TRBJ1-2): DAMVIQNPRYQVTQFGKPVTLSCSQTLNHNVMYWYQQKSSQAPKLLFHYYDKDFNNEADTPDNFQSRRPNTSFCFLDIRSPGLGDTAMYLCATSGWTGENYGYTFGSGTRLTVV.